The next 17 T cell receptor beta chains were all read from a single sample in a study of breast tumors, draining lymph nodes, adjacent tissues. TCRdb independently ran MiXCR on the multiplex PCR reads; one entry per CDR3 protein. Of approximately 210,000 distinct CDR3 sequences listed, about 30% are singletons. Samples came from axillary lymph nodes draining the breast cancer. The sample consisted of axillary lymph node tissue. These receptors all come from a female donor with breast cancer. Some clones in this sample may be carry-over from other donors' samples.

The V and J genes are TRBV20-1 and TRBJ1-1, with a weak D call TRBD1 (6 bases). The CDR3 is 14 amino acids. The V gene lost 4 bases and the J gene lost 0 bases, with 12 bases spanning the gap. From germline, CDR1 is DFQATT and CDR2 SNEGSKA (reference sequence). The DNA for the CDR3 is TGCAGTGCTAATCCCAGGGGAGTGAACACTGAAGCTTTCTTT. This codes for CSANPRGVNTEAFF.

This clonotype occurred many times. The rearrangement joins TRBV9 to TRBJ2-1, with TRBD2 matching over 7 bases. V lost 4 bases and J lost 4; bases outside the gene matches: 5. This CDR3 region has 14 residues. Germline V gives CDR1 SGDLS, CDR2 YYNGEE. CDR3 DNA: TGTGCCAGCAGCCCGGGACTATCATACAATGAGCAGTTCTTC. It specifies CASSPGLSYNEQFF. Complete variable domain (other parts from reference TRBV9 and TRBJ2-1): DSGVTQTPKHLITATGQRVTLRCSPRSGDLSVYWYQQSLDQGLQFLIQYYNGEERAKGNILERFSAQQFPDLHSELNLSSLELGDSALYFCASSPGLSYNEQFFGPGTRLTVL.

This clonotype was seen ten or more times. The chain links TRBV20-1 to TRBJ1-6; D gene unclear. Trimming left V 6 bases short and J 0 bases short, with 21 bases between. The CDR3 consists of 18 residues. Germline-derived CDR1 and CDR2 are DFQATT and SNEGSKA (reference sequence). Here the CDR3 reads CSAQDPRTESSYNSPLHF. The CDR3 nucleotides are TGCAGTGCGCAGGACCCCCGGACGGAGAGCTCCTATAATTCACCCCTCCACTTT.

This clonotype was seen repeatedly, ten times or more. The chain uses TRBV24-1 and TRBJ2-5; maybe TRBD1 (5 bases). The CDR3 runs to 12 residues. CDR1 is KGHDR and CDR2 is SFDVKD in the germline V gene. Trimming stripped 9 bases from V and 1 base from J, with 8 bases between. The CDR3: CATGQSQETQYF. The CDR3 coding sequence is TGTGCCACCGGACAAAGCCAAGAGACCCAGTACTTC.

This clonotype showed up many times. This chain joins TRBV27 and TRBJ1-2, with 8 bases that match TRBD1. The V and J ends lost 1 base and 8 bases, in that order; junction bases with no gene match: 9. The CDR3 is 15 residues long. CDR1 and CDR2 (germline): MNHEY, SMNVEV (reference sequence). For the CDR3, the DNA is TGTGCCAGCAGTTTATTCCAGACAGGGGTGGGCGGCTACACCTTC. It codes for CASSLFQTGVGGYTF.

This clonotype was observed once. CDR3 sequence reads: CSAPDRGVTPLHF. The CDR3 coding sequence is TGCAGTGCCCCCGACAGGGGAGTAACACCCCTCCACTTT. The chain has TRBV20-1 and TRBJ1-6, with 8 bases fitting TRBD1. V trimming: 6 bases; J trimming: 11 bases; junction bases outside the gene matches: 9. Germline V lookup: CDR1 DFQATT, CDR2 SNEGSKA (reference sequence). This CDR3 contains 13 residues.

The chain links TRBV5-1 to TRBJ2-5; tentative D call: TRBD2 (5 bases). CDR3 length equals 14 residues. Trimming took off 4 bases at V and 8 bases at J, with 18 bases between the two ends. Germline V gives CDR1 SGHRS, CDR2 YFSETQ. CDR3 DNA: TGCGCCAGCAGCCTCGTACGGGGAGCAGACACCCAGTACTTC. Translating gives CASSLVRGADTQYF.

This clonotype was observed at least ten times. The CDR3 sequence is CASSLVRQETQYF. As DNA, the CDR3 is TGTGCCAGCAGTTTGGTACGGCAAGAGACCCAGTACTTC. The genes are TRBV12-3 or TRBV12-4 and TRBJ2-5; D unresolved. The CDR3 contains 13 residues. Trimming took off 3 bases at V and 2 bases at J, with 7 bases between the two ends.

This clonotype was recorded at least ten times. This chain uses TRBV7-9 with TRBJ2-3, with 8 positions matching TRBD2. The V gene end was trimmed by 3 bases and the J gene end by 3 bases; junction bases not matched to a gene: 8. Germline V gene data show CDR1 as SEHNR and CDR2 as FQNEAQ (reference sequence). The CDR3 covers 16 residues. The DNA for the CDR3 is TGTGCCAGCAGCTTCGGGAGCGGGAGAGGGACAGATACGCAGTATTTT. Translated, it gives CASSFGSGRGTDTQYF.

This clonotype was seen ten or more times. V gene TRBV20-1 combines with J gene TRBJ2-7; a weak D match, TRBD2 (6 bases). CDR1 and CDR2 from the germline V gene are DFQATT and SNEGSKA (reference sequence). V gave up 3 bases and J gave up 1 base, with 7 bases separating them. This CDR3 region has 12 residues. The CDR3 protein is CSARGLSYEQYF. The CDR3 nucleotides read TGCAGTGCTAGGGGACTTTCCTACGAGCAGTACTTC.

This clonotype was detected ten times or more. The genes are TRBV5-1 and TRBJ2-1; 10 nucleotides align to TRBD2. Unmatched junction bases numbered 9, after V lost 2 bases and J lost 1 base. CDR3 length equals 18 residues. Per the germline V gene, CDR1 is SGHRS and CDR2 is YFSETQ. CDR3 sequence: CASSFSSRTSGSYNEQFF. The CDR3 DNA sequence: TGCGCCAGCAGCTTTTCTTCCCGGACTAGCGGTTCCTACAATGAGCAGTTCTTC. Full variable domain (rest looked up from reference TRBV5-1 and TRBJ2-1): KAGVTQTPRYLIKTRGQQVTLSCSPISGHRSVSWYQQTPGQGLQFLFEYFSETQRNKGNFPGRFSGRQFSNSRSEMNVSTLELGDSALYLCASSFSSRTSGSYNEQFFGPGTRLTVL.

Details on this clonotype: No conserved phenylalanine or tryptophan is present at the end of the CDR3, so a read error is the likely explanation. The DNA is left out, because the CDR3 cannot be placed on it with certainty; the CDR3 is given as TCRdb lists it. The chain recombines TRBV9 with TRBJ2-2; TRBD1, as called in the table, went unchecked against the DNA. Including both end residues, the CDR3 is 9 amino acids long. CDR1 is SGDLS, CDR2 YYNGEE, per germline. CDR3 amino acids: CASSVDAGL.

This clonotype has a count of ten or more. This chain joins TRBV4-3 and TRBJ2-2; 9 nucleotides line up with TRBD1. V was clipped by 5 bases and J by 6 bases; unmatched bases: 7. This CDR3 is 15 amino acids long. Germline assignment: CDR1 LGHNA and CDR2 YSLEER. The CDR3 protein is CASSKGDRVSGELFF. In DNA, the CDR3 is TGCGCCAGCAGCAAGGGGGACAGGGTTTCCGGGGAGCTGTTTTTT.

About this clonotype: One base away lies a much larger clone, so this may be a sequencing read error. This chain connects TRBV29-1 to TRBJ2-3; 11 nucleotides agree with TRBD2. The CDR3 has 16 residues. Germline V gene sequence: CDR1 SQVTM, CDR2 ANQGSEA. The CDR3 nucleotides are TGTGCCGGCAGCACCGGGACTAGCGGCCGCACAGATACGCAGTATTTT. Translated, it gives CAGSTGTSGRTDTQYF.

There are many counts of this clonotype. The chain has TRBV10-3 and TRBJ2-7, with 11 bases lining up with TRBD1. With V trimmed by 10 bases and J by 3 bases, 11 bases remained unmatched. The germline CDR1 and CDR2 sequences are ENHRY and SYGVKD. This CDR3 contains 15 residues. The CDR3 DNA reads as TGTGCCACCGTGGACAGGGGGCTAAAGGGCTACGAGCAGTACTTC. It codes for CATVDRGLKGYEQYF.

This clonotype showed up many times. V and J are TRBV7-8 and TRBJ2-7; 7 nucleotides line up with TRBD1. Germline CDR1 reads SGHVS; CDR2 reads FQNEAQ. V lost 4 bases to trimming and J lost 0 bases; unmatched junction nucleotides: 6. This CDR3 is built from 15 residues. In nucleotides, the CDR3 is TGTGCCAGCAGCTCCTCGACAGGGTTCTCCTACGAGCAGTACTTC. Translation: CASSSSTGFSYEQYF.

This clonotype was recorded at least ten times. V and J are TRBV12-3 or TRBV12-4 and TRBJ1-3, with no clear D. This CDR3 has 15 residues. Trimming took off 2 bases at V and 0 bases at J, with 8 bases between the two ends. CDR3 coding DNA: TGTGCCAGCAGTTTAAGGGTACACTCTGGAAACACCATATATTTT. It yields the protein CASSLRVHSGNTIYF.